Listed below are T cell receptor beta chains from one sample, sequenced in a study of response to subunit inactivated influenza vaccine. TCRdb re-derived calls from the RT-PCR reads in MiXCR, one entry per CDR3 protein. This sample has about 650,000 distinct CDR3 sequences, with around 14% found just once. Sample: PBMCs from blood, taken 11 to 12 days after vaccination. Every receptor here comes from a man aged 50-60 years who received an inactivated influenza vaccine. The CDR3 runs from the conserved cysteine through the conserved F or W. D genes are given only for firm matches. Clone size is shown for a subset of rows, as once, few, many or a class of expanded clone.

TRBV29-1	NA	few	TRBJ2-1	CSVEDPERGQYNEQFF
TRBV11-2	NA	many	TRBJ2-7	CASSSSGQAYEQYF
TRBV6-2/TRBV6-3	TRBD1	NA	TRBJ2-2	CASSRDRSTGELFF
TRBV24-1	TRBD1	NA	TRBJ2-2	CATSEGGTGTYGELFF
TRBV7-3	NA	NA	TRBJ2-3	CASSSTYVTDTQYF
TRBV28	NA	few	TRBJ1-5	CASSPYLDQPQHF
TRBV6-1	TRBD1	few	TRBJ2-3	CASRRGQGSDTQYF
TRBV10-3	TRBD1	few	TRBJ2-3	CAIRDGTGTDTQYF
TRBV9	NA	NA	TRBJ2-1	CASGTFNNEQFF
TRBV5-8	TRBD1	NA	TRBJ2-6	CASSIGTAVLTF
TRBV20-1	NA	NA	TRBJ2-2	CSAREGGAAGELFF
TRBV30	NA	few	TRBJ1-5	CAWRQGGGNQPQHF
TRBV30	TRBD2	NA	TRBJ2-3	CAWSIRLAGRTDTQYF
TRBV12-3/TRBV12-4	TRBD1	NA	TRBJ1-1	CASRPTQGANTEAFF
TRBV5-1	NA	many	TRBJ2-5	CASSLTLAAPSETQYF
TRBV25-1	TRBD2	many	TRBJ2-3	CASSTLRATSELSTDTQYF
TRBV5-1	TRBD2	few	TRBJ2-3	CASSLASSGSTDTQYF
TRBV6-1	NA	few	TRBJ2-4	CASSPFEQGYKNIQYF
TRBV7-3	TRBD2	NA	TRBJ2-2	CASSFLAGFTGELFF
TRBV20-1	NA	NA	TRBJ2-1	CSAREGGGPYNEQFF
TRBV19	NA	NA	TRBJ1-5	CASSAGTALNQPQHF
TRBV5-1	TRBD2	many	TRBJ2-3	CASHPGSSGGRKF
TRBV2	NA	NA	TRBJ1-5	CASSQDSNSNQPQHF
TRBV14	TRBD2	NA	TRBJ2-3	CASSQDGFGAGGTDTQYF
TRBV6-2/TRBV6-3	TRBD2	few	TRBJ2-2	CASRGTSGNTGELFF
TRBV20-1	NA	few	TRBJ1-1	CSATSMGRNTEAFF
TRBV27	TRBD1	NA	TRBJ2-1	CASSLTGFPEQFF